The 27 T cell receptor beta chains reported below all come from one sample, sequenced in a study of tumor-infiltrating lymphocytes in glioblastoma multiforme. TCR beta libraries were built from RNA through three nested multiplex PCR rounds using modified ARM-PCR. TCRdb reprocessed the multiplex PCR reads with MiXCR, giving one entry per CDR3 protein. The repertoire holds roughly 8,400 distinct CDR3 sequences, around 70% seen once, with 51% in the top ten. Material: brain tumor tissue. The receptors stem from a male donor with glioblastoma.

This chain uses TRBV10-2 with TRBJ2-6; D might be TRBD1 or TRBD2, each matching 6 bases. The CDR3 loop spans 16 amino acids. From germline, CDR1 is WSHSY and CDR2 SAAADI. Trimming took 4 bases from V and 0 from J, leaving 10 bases between them. CDR3 nucleotide sequence: TGCGCCAGCAGTGTCGGAGGGGGCTCTGGGGCCAACGTCCTGACTTTC. It codes for CASSVGGGSGANVLTF.

In DNA form, the CDR3 reads TGTGCCAGCAGCTTGAAGAGTGCAGGGATGAACACTGAAGCTTTCTTT. It codes for CASSLKSAGMNTEAFF. This chain links TRBV11-3 with TRBJ1-1, with a possible D match to TRBD1 (5 bases). Germline CDR1 SGHNT, CDR2 YENEEA. V lost 3 bases and J lost 0, with 14 bases in between. The CDR3 extends over 16 amino acids.

This clonotype was counted at least ten times. This chain joins TRBV7-8 and TRBJ2-7, with D maybe TRBD2 (6 bases). CDR3 length: 17 amino acids. Germline V CDR1 and CDR2: SGHVS, FQNEAQ. Trimming stripped 3 bases from V and 6 bases from J, with 24 bases between. The CDR3 spells CASSFLFGDSRAGEQYF. CDR3 DNA sequence: TGTGCCAGCAGCTTCCTGTTCGGGGACTCCAGGGCAGGCGAGCAGTACTTC.

This clonotype came up many times. The chain carries TRBV24-1 and TRBJ2-5, with a weak D call TRBD1 (6 bases). Trimming stripped 1 base from V and 1 base from J, with 9 bases between. The CDR3 is 15 residues long. Germline V lookup: CDR1 KGHDR, CDR2 SFDVKD. The CDR3 is CATSDFLDSQETQYF. The CDR3 coding sequence is TGTGCCACCAGTGATTTTTTGGACAGCCAAGAGACCCAGTACTTC.

The V and J genes are TRBV6-1 and TRBJ2-1; 7 bases are shared with TRBD2. The V and J ends lost 6 bases and 0 bases, in that order; junction bases with no gene match: 2. CDR3 length equals 14 residues. The germline V gene encodes CDR1 MNHNS and CDR2 SASEGT. The CDR3 here is CASRSGDSYNEQFF. The CDR3 region has the DNA TGTGCCAGCAGAAGCGGGGACTCCTACAATGAGCAGTTCTTC.

To note about this clonotype: At one boundary the junction diverges from the germline segment, which might be a read error. This chain connects TRBV4-2 to TRBJ2-3, with D maybe TRBD2 (5 bases). This CDR3 has 15 amino acids. Germline V lookup: CDR1 LGHNA, CDR2 YNFKEQ. CDR3 in amino acids: CASTLPADFTDRQYF. Written as DNA, the CDR3 is TGCGCCAGCACCCTACCAGCGGATTTCACAGATAGGCAGTATTTT.

On this clonotype itself: Since the CDR3 does not end with the conserved phenylalanine or tryptophan, this likely comes from a read error. The rearrangement links TRBV20-1 to TRBJ2-1; 7 bases agree with TRBD2. Germline CDR1 is DFQATT and CDR2 is SNEGSKA (reference sequence). The CDR3 runs to 14 residues. The CDR3 region has the DNA TGCAGTGCTAGAGATGCGGGAGTTGGGAATGAACAGTTCTAC. It codes for CSARDAGVGNEQFY.

Details on this clonotype: Being one base from a much bigger clone, this may be a read error. The chain is built from TRBV10-2 and TRBJ2-7, with no clear D. Germline assignment: CDR1 WSHSY and CDR2 SAAADI. This CDR3 region has 11 residues. CDR3 residues: CVSSESGTQYF. CDR3 DNA sequence: TGCGTCAGCAGTGAGTCGGGTACGCAGTACTTC.

The rearrangement joins TRBV5-5 to TRBJ2-3; 8 positions agree with TRBD2. This CDR3 is 14 amino acids long. Germline CDR1 reads SGHKS; CDR2 reads YYEKEE (reference sequence). The V gene end was trimmed by 1 base and the J gene end by 5 bases; junction bases not matched to a gene: 3. CDR3 in amino acids: CASSLLSGIDTQYF. CDR3 bases: TGTGCCAGCAGCTTGCTTAGCGGGATAGATACGCAGTATTTT.

The V and J genes are TRBV20-1 and TRBJ1-1; D ambiguous. V shed 5 bases and J shed 7 bases, with 11 bases lying between them. The CDR3 totals 11 residues. Looked up from germline, CDR1 is DFQATT and CDR2 is SNEGSKA (reference sequence). CDR3 in amino acids: CSADYLDEAFF. The CDR3 region has the DNA TGCAGTGCTGACTACCTCGATGAAGCTTTCTTT.

This clonotype was picked up a small number of times. A much more abundant neighbour one base away suggests this may be a read error. V usage is TRBV7-3 and J usage is TRBJ2-2; D is ambiguous. The V end was cut by 1 base, the J end by 5 bases, with 11 bases between. The CDR3 spans 15 residues. Germline-derived CDR1 and CDR2 are SGHTA and FQGTGA. The chain's CDR3 is CASSLKAGSTGELFF. In DNA form, the CDR3 reads TGTGCCAGCAGCTTAAAAGCAGGATCGACCGGGGAGCTGTTTTTT.

This clonotype was seen only once. The rearrangement links TRBV11-3 to TRBJ2-1, with D perhaps TRBD2 (5 bases). The CDR3 consists of 13 residues. From germline, CDR1 is SGHNT and CDR2 YENEEA. Trimming left V 2 bases short and J 4 bases short, with 6 bases between. The CDR3 region is CASSLTSYNEQFF. CDR3 DNA sequence: TGTGCCAGCAGCTTAACTAGTTACAATGAGCAGTTCTTC.

On this clonotype itself: The germline gene is not matched at one end of the junction; a read error may be the cause. V gene TRBV12-3 or TRBV12-4 combines with J gene TRBJ1-1; 8 nucleotides agree with TRBD1. The CDR3 length is 13 residues. The CDR3 region is CTSSFSTGGWAFF. The CDR3 nucleotides are TGTACCAGCAGTTTCAGTACAGGGGGTTGGGCTTTCTTT.

As regards this clonotype: In this CDR3 the conserved last residue, phenylalanine or tryptophan, is missing, so a read error is likely. This chain uses TRBV20-1 with TRBJ2-7; TRBD1 might be the D (6 bases). The CDR3 is made up of 13 amino acids. CDR1 is DFQATT and CDR2 is SNEGSKA in the germline V gene (reference sequence). Between the trimmed V and J ends, which lost 6 bases and 5 bases, there was a span of 17 bases. The CDR3 bases are TGCAGTGCCCGAGGGGGAGATTTGAACGAGCAGTACTCC. Protein product: CSARGGDLNEQYS.

Notes on this clonotype: One end of the junction is discordant with germline, which a read error may explain. The rearrangement links TRBV11-2 to TRBJ2-6, with a tentative D call TRBD1 (5 bases). This CDR3 is built from 19 residues. Per the germline V gene, CDR1 is SGHAT and CDR2 is FQNNGV. The CDR3: CASRPRQRQALSGVNVLTF. The CDR3 DNA follows: TGTGCCAGCAGACCTCGACAGCGTCAGGCCCTCTCTGGGGTCAACGTACTGACTTTC.

The chain is built from TRBV20-1 and TRBJ2-3; D is uncertain. Germline loops: CDR1 DFQATT, CDR2 SNEGSKA (reference sequence). V was shortened by 3 bases and J by 3 bases, with 16 bases between the two germline ends. CDR3 length: 15 amino acids. In nucleotides, the CDR3 is TGCAGTGCTAGGTTGTTGGGTGAGACGACAGATACGCAGTATTTT. It codes for CSARLLGETTDTQYF.

This sequence joins TRBV20-1 and TRBJ2-2; D possibly corresponds to TRBD1 (5 bases). The CDR3 covers 14 residues. Trimming took 6 bases from V and 4 from J, leaving 15 bases between them. The germline V gene encodes CDR1 DFQATT and CDR2 SNEGSKA (reference sequence). The CDR3 spells CSAVPGRGTGELFF. CDR3 nucleotides: TGCAGTGCCGTGCCAGGGCGAGGCACCGGGGAGCTGTTTTTT.

The chain combines TRBV11-2 with TRBJ2-3; the match to TRBD2 covers 8 bases. The germline gives CDR1 SGHAT, CDR2 FQNNGV. V was pared by 7 bases and J by 5 bases, with 8 bases of the junction left unmatched. The CDR3 length is 14 residues. Here the CDR3 reads CASNTLAGGDTQYF. The CDR3 DNA is TGTGCCAGCAATACCCTAGCGGGTGGAGATACGCAGTATTTT.

The chain carries TRBV11-3 and TRBJ1-1; D remains unclear. Between the trimmed V and J ends, which lost 4 bases and 0 bases, there was a span of 6 bases. Looked up from germline, CDR1 is SGHNT and CDR2 is YENEEA. CDR3 length equals 13 residues. CDR3 nucleotides: TGTGCCAGCAGCTCGGCCTTGAACACTGAAGCTTTCTTT. Translation gives CASSSALNTEAFF. The full variable domain, with the rest looked up from reference TRBV11-3 and TRBJ1-1, is EAGVVQSPRYKIIEKKQPVAFWCNPISGHNTLYWYLQNLGQGPELLIRYENEEAVDDSQLPKDRFSAERLKGVDSTLKIQPAELGDSAVYLCASSSALNTEAFFGQGTRLTVV.

The sample holds a few counts of this clonotype. This chain joins TRBV20-1 and TRBJ2-1; TRBD1 matches at 10 bases. Germline assignment: CDR1 DFQATT and CDR2 SNEGSKA (reference sequence). The CDR3 totals 15 residues. V shed 7 bases and J 8 bases; nucleotides not matched to a gene: 14. The DNA of the CDR3 is TGCAGTGTTTTTGACCGGGACAGGGGTCTCTATGAGCAGTTCTTC. Translation gives CSVFDRDRGLYEQFF.

Details on this clonotype: The junction differs from germline at one of its ends, possibly a read error. The chain links TRBV6-2 or TRBV6-3 to TRBJ2-7, with 7 bases identical to TRBD1. This CDR3 region has 14 residues. CDR1 is MNHEY and CDR2 is SVGEGT in the germline V gene. Here the CDR3 reads CASSTRQGPYEQNF. The CDR3 bases are TGTGCCAGCAGTACCCGACAGGGACCCTACGAGCAGAACTTC.

The V gene is TRBV11-2, the J gene TRBJ2-1; tentative D call: TRBD2 (6 bases). The germline V gene has CDR1 SGHAT and CDR2 FQNNGV. V was shortened by 5 bases and J by 10 bases, with 18 bases between the two germline ends. The CDR3 extends over 14 amino acids. CDR3 nucleotide sequence: TGTGCCAGCAGCCTGACCGGAGGGGATCCGGAGCAGTTCTTC. As protein: CASSLTGGDPEQFF.

This clonotype is medium-sized (0.01 to 0.1%). CDR3 sequence: CSAKRGTSGSMYEQYF. CDR3 coding DNA: TGCAGTGCCAAGAGAGGGACTAGCGGGAGTATGTACGAGCAGTACTTC. The chain uses TRBV20-1 and TRBJ2-7; 14 bases are a match to TRBD2. This CDR3 has 16 amino acids. Germline V CDR1 and CDR2: DFQATT, SNEGSKA (reference sequence). V shed 6 bases, J shed 4 bases, and the junction held 11 bases outside the gene matches.

Remarks on this clonotype: One end of the junction fails to match germline, which may point to a read error. This chain links TRBV11-2 with TRBJ2-1; D perhaps matches TRBD2 (6 bases). This CDR3 contains 19 residues. Germline CDR1 is SGHAT and CDR2 is FQNNGV. CDR3 DNA sequence: TGTGTCAGCAGCTTAGATTTCCCCCCCTCTCTGGGAGGTGGGGATGAGCAGTTCTTT. Its protein product is CVSSLDFPPSLGGGDEQFF.

On this clonotype: One junction end disagrees with the germline gene, perhaps due to a read error. The chain uses TRBV10-1 and TRBJ2-7, with TRBD1 matching 9 bases. The CDR3 is made up of 13 amino acids. CDR1 and CDR2 (germline): WNHNN, SYGVQD (reference sequence). CDR3 amino acids: CASSGDRDGEQHF. The CDR3 DNA reads as TGCGCCAGCAGTGGGGACAGGGATGGCGAGCAGCACTTC.

Note on this clonotype: A much larger clonotype is one base distant, so this may be a read error. The gene calls are TRBV7-2 and TRBJ2-2; D is ambiguous. Germline V CDR1 and CDR2: SGHTA, FQGNSA. This CDR3 contains 13 residues. The CDR3 sequence: CASSLGNTRELFF. The CDR3 DNA is TGTGCCAGCAGCTTAGGAAACACCCGGGAGCTGTTTTTT.

Concerning this clonotype itself: No conserved phenylalanine or tryptophan is present at the end of the CDR3, so a read error is the likely explanation. The rearrangement joins TRBV4-1 to TRBJ2-6; D not certain. The CDR3 contains 14 residues. Germline V gives CDR1 MGHRA, CDR2 YSYEKL. The ends were cut back, 4 bases at V and 0 bases at J, with 4 bases in the middle. The CDR3, as DNA: TGCGCCAGCAGCCTGGACTCTGGGGCCAACGTCCTGACTTTA. Its protein is CASSLDSGANVLTL.